This T cell receptor beta chain comes out of a study of CD8 T cells in ankylosing spondylitis. TCRdb ran MiXCR on the 5' RACE reads and lists one entry per CDR3 protein. The data hold about 89,000 distinct CDR3 sequences, with around 25% observed a single time. Germline V CDR1 and CDR2: MNHNS, SASEGT. The CDR3 is 17 amino acids. V lost 5 bases and J lost 2, with 16 bases in between. V is TRBV6-1 and J is TRBJ2-6, with TRBD2 as a possible D gene (6 bases). This TCR was recovered from a male donor with ankylosing spondylitis or in good health (not recorded which). The sample comprised blood, either unsorted or a sorted T cell fraction (not recorded which). The CDR3 nucleotides are TGTGCCAGCAGTAGGGGAGGATTAGGGGCTGGGGCCAACGTCCTGACTTTC. It is translated as CASSRGGLGAGANVLTF.